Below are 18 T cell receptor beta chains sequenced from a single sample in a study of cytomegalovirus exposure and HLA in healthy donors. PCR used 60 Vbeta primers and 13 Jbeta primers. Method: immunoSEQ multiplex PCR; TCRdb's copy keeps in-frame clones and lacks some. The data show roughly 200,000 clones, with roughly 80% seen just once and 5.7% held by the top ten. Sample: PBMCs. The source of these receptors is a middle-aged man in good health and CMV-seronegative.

CDR3 nucleotide sequence: TGTGCCAGCAGCGTGGGACAGGCATACGAGCAGTACTTC. Translating gives CASSVGQAYEQYF. The rearrangement joins TRBV11-2 to TRBJ2-7, with 8 bases fitting TRBD1. CDR1 is SGHAT and CDR2 is FQNNGV in the germline V gene. The V and J ends lost 5 bases and 4 bases, in that order; junction bases with no gene match: 4. The length of the CDR3 is 13 residues.

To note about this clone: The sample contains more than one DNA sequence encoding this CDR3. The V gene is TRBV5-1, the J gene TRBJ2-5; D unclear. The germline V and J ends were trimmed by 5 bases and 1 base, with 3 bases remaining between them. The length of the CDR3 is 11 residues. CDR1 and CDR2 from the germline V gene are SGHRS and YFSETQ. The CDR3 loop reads CASSLQETQYF. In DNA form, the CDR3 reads TGCGCCAGCAGTCTCCAAGAGACCCAGTACTTC.

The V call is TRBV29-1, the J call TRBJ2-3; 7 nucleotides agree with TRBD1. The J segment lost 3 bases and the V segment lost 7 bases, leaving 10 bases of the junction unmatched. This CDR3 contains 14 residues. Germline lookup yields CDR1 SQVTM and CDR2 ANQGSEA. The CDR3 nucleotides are TGCAGCGCTACTCAGAGGGGGCCAACAGATACGCAGTATTTT. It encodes CSATQRGPTDTQYF.

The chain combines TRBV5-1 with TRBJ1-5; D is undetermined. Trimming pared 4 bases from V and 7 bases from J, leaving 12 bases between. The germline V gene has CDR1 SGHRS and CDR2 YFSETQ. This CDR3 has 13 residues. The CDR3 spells CASSRDVGQPQHF. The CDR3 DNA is TGCGCCAGCAGCCGGGATGTAGGGCAGCCCCAGCATTTT. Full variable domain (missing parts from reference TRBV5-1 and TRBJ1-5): KAGVTQTPRYLIKTRGQQVTLSCSPISGHRSVSWYQQTPGQGLQFLFEYFSETQRNKGNFPGRFSGRQFSNSRSEMNVSTLELGDSALYLCASSRDVGQPQHFGDGTRLSIL.

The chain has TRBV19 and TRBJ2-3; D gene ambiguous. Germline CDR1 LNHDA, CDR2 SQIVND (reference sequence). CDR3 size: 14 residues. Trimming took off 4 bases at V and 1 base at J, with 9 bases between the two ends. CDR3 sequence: CASSNSPGTDTQYF. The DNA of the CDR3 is TGTGCCAGTAGTAACAGCCCCGGCACAGATACGCAGTATTTT.

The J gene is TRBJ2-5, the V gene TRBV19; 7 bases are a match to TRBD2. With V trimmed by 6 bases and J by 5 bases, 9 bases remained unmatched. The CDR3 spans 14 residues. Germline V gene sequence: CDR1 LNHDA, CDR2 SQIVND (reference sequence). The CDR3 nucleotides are TGTGCCAGTAGCAGGACTAGAGGGTTGGAGACCCAGTACTTC. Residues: CASSRTRGLETQYF.

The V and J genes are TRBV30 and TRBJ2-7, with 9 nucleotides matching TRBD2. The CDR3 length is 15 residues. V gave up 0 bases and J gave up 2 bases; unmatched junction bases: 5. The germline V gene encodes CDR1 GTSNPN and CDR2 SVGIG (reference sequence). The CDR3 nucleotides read TGTGCCTGGAGTGTATCGCTAGCGGGACCCTACGAGCAGTACTTC. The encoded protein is CAWSVSLAGPYEQYF.

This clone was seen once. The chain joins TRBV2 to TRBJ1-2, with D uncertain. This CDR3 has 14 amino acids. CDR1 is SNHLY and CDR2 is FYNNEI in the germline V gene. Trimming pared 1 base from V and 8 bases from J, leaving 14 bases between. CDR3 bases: TGTGCCAGCAGTGAAGTGGAAGGACTGGGGGGCTACACCTTC. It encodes CASSEVEGLGGYTF.

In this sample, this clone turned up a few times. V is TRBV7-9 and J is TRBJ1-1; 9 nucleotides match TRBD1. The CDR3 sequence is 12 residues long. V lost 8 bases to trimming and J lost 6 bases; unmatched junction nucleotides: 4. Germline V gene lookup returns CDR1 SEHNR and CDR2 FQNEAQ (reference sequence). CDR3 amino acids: CASGTGLSEAFF. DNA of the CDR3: TGTGCCAGCGGGACAGGGTTATCTGAAGCTTTCTTT.

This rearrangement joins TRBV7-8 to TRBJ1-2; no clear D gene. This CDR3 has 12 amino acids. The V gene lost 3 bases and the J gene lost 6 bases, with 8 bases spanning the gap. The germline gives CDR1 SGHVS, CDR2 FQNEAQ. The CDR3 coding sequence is TGTGCCAGCAGCTTCCTCGGGGATGGCTACACCTTC. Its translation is CASSFLGDGYTF.

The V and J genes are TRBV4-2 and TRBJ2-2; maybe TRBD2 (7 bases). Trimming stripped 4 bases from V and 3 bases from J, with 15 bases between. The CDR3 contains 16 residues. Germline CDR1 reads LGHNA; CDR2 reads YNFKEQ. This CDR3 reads CASSRSGGADTGELFF. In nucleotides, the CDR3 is TGTGCCAGCAGCCGAAGTGGGGGGGCGGACACCGGGGAGCTGTTTTTT.

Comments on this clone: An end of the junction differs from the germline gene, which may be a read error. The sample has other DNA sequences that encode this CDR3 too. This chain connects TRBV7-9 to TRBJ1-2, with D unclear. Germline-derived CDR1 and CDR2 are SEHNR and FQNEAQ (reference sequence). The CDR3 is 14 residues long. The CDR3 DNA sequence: TGTGCCAGCAGCCTAGCGCCGACACCTTATGGCTACACCTTC. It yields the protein CASSLAPTPYGYTF.

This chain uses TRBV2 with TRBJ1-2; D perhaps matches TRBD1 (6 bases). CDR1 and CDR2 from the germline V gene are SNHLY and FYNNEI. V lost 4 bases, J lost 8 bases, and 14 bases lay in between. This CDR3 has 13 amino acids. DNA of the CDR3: TGTGCCAGCAGTGGCCAGGGGTCCCTCGGCTACACCTTC. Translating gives CASSGQGSLGYTF.

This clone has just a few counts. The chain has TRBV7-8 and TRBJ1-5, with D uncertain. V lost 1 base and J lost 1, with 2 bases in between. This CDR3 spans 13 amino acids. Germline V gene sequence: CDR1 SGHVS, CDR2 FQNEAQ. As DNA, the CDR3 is TGTGCCAGCAGCTTAGTAAGCAATCAGCCCCAGCATTTT. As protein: CASSLVSNQPQHF.

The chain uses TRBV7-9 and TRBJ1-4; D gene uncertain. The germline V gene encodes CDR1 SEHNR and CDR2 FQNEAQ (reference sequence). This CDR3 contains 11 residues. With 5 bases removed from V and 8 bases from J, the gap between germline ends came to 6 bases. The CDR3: CASSQVEKLFF. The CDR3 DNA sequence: TGTGCCAGCAGCCAGGTCGAAAAACTGTTTTTT. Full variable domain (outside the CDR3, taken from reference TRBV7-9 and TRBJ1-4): DTGVSQNPRHKITKRGQNVTFRCDPISEHNRLYWYRQTLGQGPEFLTYFQNEAQLEKSRLLSDRFSAERPKGSFSTLEIQRTEQGDSAMYLCASSQVEKLFFGSGTQLSVL.

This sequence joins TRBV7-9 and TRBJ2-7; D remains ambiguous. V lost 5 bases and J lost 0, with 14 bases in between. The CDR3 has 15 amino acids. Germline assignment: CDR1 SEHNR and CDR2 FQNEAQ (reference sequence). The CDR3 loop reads CASSRSGVSSYEQYF. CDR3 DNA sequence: TGTGCCAGCAGCCGCTCCGGAGTGAGCTCCTACGAGCAGTACTTC.

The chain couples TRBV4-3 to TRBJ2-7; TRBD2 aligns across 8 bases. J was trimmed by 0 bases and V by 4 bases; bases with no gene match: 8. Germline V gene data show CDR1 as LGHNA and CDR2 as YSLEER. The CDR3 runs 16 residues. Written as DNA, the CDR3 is TGCGCCAGCAGCCCCCAGATGAGCGGGGGCTCCTACGAGCAGTACTTC. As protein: CASSPQMSGGSYEQYF.

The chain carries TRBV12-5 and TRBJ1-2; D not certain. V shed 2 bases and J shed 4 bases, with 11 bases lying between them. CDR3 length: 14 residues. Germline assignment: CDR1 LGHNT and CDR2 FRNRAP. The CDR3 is CASGLTPLFYGYTF. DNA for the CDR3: TGTGCTAGTGGTTTGACACCATTATTCTATGGCTACACCTTC.